The 21 T cell receptor beta chains below all came from one sample that was sequenced in a study of T-cell reconstitution after alpha-beta-depleted transplantation in children. Unique molecular identifiers were incorporated when the TCRbeta library was constructed. MiXCR was run by TCRdb on the PCR reads, yielding one entry per CDR3 protein. The sample lists roughly 220,000 distinct CDR3 sequences, around 8.9% occurring once. Specimen: PBMCs from the stem cell graft donor, collected from the stem cell graft. These receptors were obtained from a human donor who donated a stem cell graft to a child with SCID.

J is TRBJ2-7 and V is TRBV10-3; maybe TRBD2 (6 bases). CDR1 is ENHRY and CDR2 is SYGVKD in the germline V gene. The CDR3 contains 14 residues. The V end was cut by 2 bases, the J end by 0 bases, with 8 bases between. The CDR3 DNA follows: TGTGCCATCAGTGAGGGGACTCCCTCCTACGAGCAGTACTTC. Translating gives CAISEGTPSYEQYF.

This clonotype was observed many times. The chain couples TRBV12-3 or TRBV12-4 to TRBJ1-5, with TRBD1 as a possible D gene (5 bases). Between the trimmed V and J ends, which lost 3 bases and 7 bases, there was a span of 13 bases. The CDR3 sequence is 14 residues long. In DNA, the CDR3 is TGTGCCAGCAGTTTTCGGGACCAAGGCCAGCCCCAGCATTTT. This codes for CASSFRDQGQPQHF.

Ten or more counts support this clonotype. The chain carries TRBV7-9 and TRBJ2-5; D possibly matches TRBD1 or TRBD2 (5 bases each). The germline V gene has CDR1 SEHNR and CDR2 FQNEAQ (reference sequence). Trimming left V 6 bases short and J 3 bases short, with 20 bases between. This CDR3 spans 16 amino acids. In DNA, the CDR3 is TGTGCCAGCAGACTTGGACTGGGTGGGGGAAAAGAGACCCAGTACTTC. Amino acids: CASRLGLGGGKETQYF.

This clonotype was counted at least ten times. The chain carries TRBV7-8 and TRBJ2-2; a weak D match, TRBD2 (6 bases). The CDR3 loop spans 18 amino acids. The germline gives CDR1 SGHVS, CDR2 FQNEAQ. V gave up 3 bases and J gave up 0 bases, with 17 bases separating them. The DNA of the CDR3 is TGTGCCAGCAGCTTGGGACTGGGCCCTAACTCGAACACCGGGGAGCTGTTTTTT. Its protein product is CASSLGLGPNSNTGELFF.

This clonotype was found a few times. The chain links TRBV20-1 to TRBJ2-2; D may be TRBD1 (5 bases). The germline V and J ends were trimmed by 1 base and 6 bases, with 12 bases remaining between them. The CDR3 has 14 amino acids. CDR1 and CDR2 (germline): DFQATT, SNEGSKA (reference sequence). CDR3 nucleotide sequence: TGCAGTGCTAGAGGGGGCAAACAGGCCGGGGAGCTGTTTTTT. Protein: CSARGGKQAGELFF.

This clonotype showed up many times. CDR3 loop: CASSYRGPHGIQYF. For the CDR3, the DNA is TGTGCCAGCAGTTACCGCGGACCACACGGGATCCAGTACTTC. The V gene is TRBV6-5, the J gene TRBJ2-5; D is possibly TRBD2 (5 bases). CDR1 and CDR2 from the germline V gene are MNHEY and SVGAGI. The V gene lost 2 bases and the J gene lost 10 bases, with 17 bases spanning the gap. This CDR3 region has 14 residues.

This clonotype appeared many times. The J gene is TRBJ2-5, the V gene TRBV18; D may be TRBD1 (6 bases). The CDR3 runs to 14 residues. The germline CDR1 and CDR2 sequences are KGHSH and LQKENI. The V and J ends lost 0 bases and 4 bases respectively, with 9 bases between them. The CDR3 reads CASSPPHRVETQYF. CDR3 sequence (DNA): TGTGCCAGCTCACCACCCCACAGGGTAGAGACCCAGTACTTC.

In its sample, this clonotype was seen many times. The chain couples TRBV5-1 to TRBJ2-3, with TRBD1 matching 8 bases. CDR3 length: 16 amino acids. Germline V gene lookup returns CDR1 SGHRS and CDR2 YFSETQ. V gave up 3 bases and J gave up 3 bases; unmatched junction bases: 9. CDR3 sequence reads: CASSSGQGGGTDTQYF. DNA of the CDR3: TGCGCCAGCAGCTCCGGACAGGGAGGAGGTACAGATACGCAGTATTTT.

In its sample, this clonotype was seen once. The chain joins TRBV7-2 to TRBJ1-4; TRBD1 matches at 9 bases. V lost 1 base to trimming and J lost 8 bases; unmatched junction nucleotides: 11. This CDR3 contains 17 residues. CDR1 SGHTA and CDR2 FQGNSA come from the germline V gene. The CDR3 coding sequence is TGTGCCAGCAGCTTAGTATCCACCGGGACAGGGACCGAAAAACTGTTTTTT. Protein sequence: CASSLVSTGTGTEKLFF.

This clonotype came up many times. CDR3 in amino acids: CASSRSTGKETQYF. The CDR3 nucleotides read TGTGCCAGCAGTCGCAGCACAGGGAAGGAGACCCAGTACTTC. This sequence joins TRBV12-3 or TRBV12-4 and TRBJ2-5; D perhaps matches TRBD1 (6 bases). This CDR3 is 14 amino acids long. V was pared by 5 bases and J by 5 bases, with 15 bases between.

This clonotype showed up many times. The rearrangement links TRBV7-2 to TRBJ1-5; D ambiguous. The V gene lost 1 base and the J gene lost 5 bases, with 12 bases spanning the gap. The germline gives CDR1 SGHTA, CDR2 FQGNSA. The CDR3 covers 15 residues. The CDR3 region has the DNA TGTGCCAGCAGCTTAGTAGCTTATGGGCATCAGCCCCAGCATTTT. It yields the protein CASSLVAYGHQPQHF. Together with reference TRBV7-2 and TRBJ1-5, the CDR3 gives the full variable domain: GAGVSQSPSNKVTEKGKDVELRCDPISGHTALYWYRQSLGQGLEFLIYFQGNSAPDKSGLPSDRFSAERTGGSVSTLTIQRTQQEDSAVYLCASSLVAYGHQPQHFGDGTRLSIL.

This clonotype was picked up many times. The chain recombines TRBV27 with TRBJ1-2; TRBD1 agrees at 10 bases. Germline V gene sequence: CDR1 MNHEY, CDR2 SMNVEV (reference sequence). The CDR3 is 14 residues long. V was clipped by 5 bases and J by 7 bases; unmatched bases: 7. The CDR3 reads CASSAMGQGFGYTF. The CDR3 DNA follows: TGTGCCAGCAGTGCGATGGGACAGGGGTTTGGCTACACCTTC.

The sample holds many counts of this clonotype. This chain links TRBV2 with TRBJ2-7; 8 bases agree with TRBD1. The V and J ends lost 6 bases and 3 bases, in that order; junction bases with no gene match: 4. The germline V gene has CDR1 SNHLY and CDR2 FYNNEI. The CDR3 runs 13 residues. CDR3 protein: CASRGQDHYEQYF. As DNA, the CDR3 is TGTGCCAGCAGGGGACAGGACCACTACGAGCAGTACTTC.

This clonotype was picked up many times. This sequence joins TRBV12-3 or TRBV12-4 and TRBJ2-1; 14 positions match TRBD2. The CDR3 has 22 amino acids. Losses at the gene ends were 1 base for V and 4 bases for J; bases not matched to a gene: 18. This CDR3 is CASSLVLGSPTSGGACYNEQFF. The DNA for the CDR3 is TGTGCCAGCAGTTTAGTGCTGGGTAGTCCGACTAGCGGGGGGGCTTGTTACAATGAGCAGTTCTTC.

This clonotype has only a few counts. The CDR3 protein is CSTKTGGTEAFF. The CDR3 DNA sequence: TGCAGCACGAAGACAGGGGGCACTGAAGCTTTCTTT. This chain links TRBV20-1 with TRBJ1-1; TRBD1 matches 9 bases. CDR3 length equals 12 residues. CDR1 DFQATT and CDR2 SNEGSKA come from the germline V gene (reference sequence).

This clonotype has a count of ten or more. The rearrangement uses TRBV20-1 and TRBJ2-7; tentative D call: TRBD1 (6 bases). Germline loops: CDR1 DFQATT, CDR2 SNEGSKA (reference sequence). V gave up 3 bases and J gave up 7 bases, with 13 bases separating them. The CDR3 is made up of 12 amino acids. The CDR3 spells CSARLAGVEQYF. The CDR3 nucleotides read TGCAGTGCTAGGTTGGCAGGGGTTGAGCAGTACTTC.

This clonotype was counted many times. The chain carries TRBV10-3 and TRBJ2-7; 7 positions match TRBD1. The CDR3 has 13 residues. Germline trimming cut 6 bases from V and 4 bases from J; bases unmatched to any gene: 6. Germline V lookup: CDR1 ENHRY, CDR2 SYGVKD. CDR3 DNA sequence: TGTGCCATCAGACAGGGGTACGGGTACGAGCAGTACTTC. This translates into CAIRQGYGYEQYF.

This clonotype has a count of ten or more. The genes are TRBV5-1 and TRBJ1-1, with D maybe TRBD1 (6 bases). Germline V gene lookup returns CDR1 SGHRS and CDR2 YFSETQ. The length of the CDR3 is 14 residues. Trimming shortened V by 7 bases and J by 11 bases, and 24 bases separated the two germline ends. CDR3 coding DNA: TGCGCCAGCCGTTCAATTGAGGGACACCCGAGGGCTTTCTTT. Translation gives CASRSIEGHPRAFF.

This clonotype was detected ten times or more. The rearrangement joins TRBV10-3 to TRBJ1-2; D not resolved. The length of the CDR3 is 14 residues. The V end was cut by 4 bases, the J end by 2 bases, with 11 bases between. Germline V gene data show CDR1 as ENHRY and CDR2 as SYGVKD. The CDR3 DNA reads as TGTGCCATCAGTGTGCAGGTTGGGAACTATGGCTACACCTTC. Its protein is CAISVQVGNYGYTF.

This clonotype appeared many times. V gene TRBV20-1 combines with J gene TRBJ2-2; the D gene is possibly TRBD1 (6 bases). V lost 1 base and J lost 5, with 8 bases in between. Germline assignment: CDR1 DFQATT and CDR2 SNEGSKA (reference sequence). The CDR3 totals 13 residues. CDR3 sequence: CSARGTGTGELFF. The CDR3 nucleotides are TGCAGTGCTAGAGGAACAGGGACCGGGGAGCTGTTTTTT.

This clonotype was picked up many times. The chain joins TRBV20-1 to TRBJ1-5; D is unclear. The CDR3 runs 12 residues. The germline V gene has CDR1 DFQATT and CDR2 SNEGSKA (reference sequence). With 6 bases removed from V and 6 bases from J, the gap between germline ends came to 12 bases. In nucleotides, the CDR3 is TGCAGTGCCCGGCCATCCGGTCAGCCCCAGCATTTT. Translated, it gives CSARPSGQPQHF.